The clone carrying this T cell receptor beta chain was detected a few times. The data originate from a study of type 1 regulatory T cells. Study as a whole: T-allo10 is a Tr1-enriched, alloantigen-specific CD4 T cell product made in vitro.

This CDR3 is built from 14 residues. Trimming left V 5 bases short and J 8 bases short, with 16 bases between. Germline CDR1 MNHEY, CDR2 SMNVEV (reference sequence). Each CDR3 protein gets one entry after TCRdb re-called the reads with MiXCR. The table includes around 88,000 distinct CDR3 sequences, about a third detected once. The TCR comes from a human donor in good health. The chain is built from TRBV27 and TRBJ2-1; TRBD2 might be the D (6 bases). What was sequenced was CD4+ T cells, either the whole sample or a sorted fraction (not recorded which). CDR3 residues: CASSPPGGVDEQFF. For the CDR3, the DNA is TGTGCCAGCAGTCCACCCGGAGGGGTTGATGAGCAGTTCTTC.